This T cell receptor (beta chain) was obtained from a study of T cells after yellow fever vaccination. One entry per CDR3 protein, called by TCRdb with MiXCR from the 5' RACE reads. The table lists 500,000 to 550,000 distinct CDR3 sequences, 21% of them singletons. This clonotype originated in a man aged 18 to 35 who received the YFV17D yellow fever vaccine. The specimen was PBMCs, collected approximately 22 days after the first yellow fever vaccination.

Here the CDR3 DNA reads TGTGCCAGCAGAGAACAGGGAAGAATGAACACTGAAGCTTTCTTT. Its translation is CASREQGRMNTEAFF. The rearrangement uses TRBV12-3 or TRBV12-4 and TRBJ1-1; the D gene is possibly TRBD1 (6 bases). The CDR3 length is 15 residues. The V and J ends lost 6 bases and 0 bases respectively, with 14 bases between them.